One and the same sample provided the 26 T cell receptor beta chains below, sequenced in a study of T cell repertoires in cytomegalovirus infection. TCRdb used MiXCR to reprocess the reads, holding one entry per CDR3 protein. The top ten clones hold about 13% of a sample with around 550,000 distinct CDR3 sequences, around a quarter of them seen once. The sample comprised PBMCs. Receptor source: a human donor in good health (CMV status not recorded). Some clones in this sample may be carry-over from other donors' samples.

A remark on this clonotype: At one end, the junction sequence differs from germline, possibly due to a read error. The CDR3 coding sequence is TGTGCCAGCAGAACCGCTGGGGTACGAGAAAAACTGCTTTTT. It encodes CASRTAGVREKLLF. The genes are TRBV7-2 and TRBJ1-4; no clear D. The CDR3 contains 14 residues. Germline V CDR1 and CDR2: SGHTA, FQGNSA.

CDR3 residues: CAISELSGRAVETQYF. The CDR3 nucleotides read TGTGCCATCAGCGAACTAAGCGGGAGGGCCGTGGAGACCCAGTACTTC. The chain carries TRBV10-3 and TRBJ2-5, with 10 bases identical to TRBD2. Trimming cost V 6 bases and J 5 bases; bases outside gene matches: 12. Germline CDR1 is ENHRY and CDR2 is SYGVKD. CDR3 length: 16 residues.

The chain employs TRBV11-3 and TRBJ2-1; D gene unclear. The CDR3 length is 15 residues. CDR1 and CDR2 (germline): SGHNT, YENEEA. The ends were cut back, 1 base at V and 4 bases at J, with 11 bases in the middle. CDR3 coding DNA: TGTGCCAGCAGCTTAGGGCTGACAAAGTACAATGAGCAGTTCTTC. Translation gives CASSLGLTKYNEQFF.

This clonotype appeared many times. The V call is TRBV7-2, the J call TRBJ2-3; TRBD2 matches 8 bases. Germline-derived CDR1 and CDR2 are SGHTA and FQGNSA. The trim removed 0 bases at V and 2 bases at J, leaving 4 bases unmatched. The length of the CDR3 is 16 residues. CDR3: CASSLAPSGYTDTQYF. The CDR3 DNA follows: TGTGCCAGCAGCTTAGCGCCTAGCGGGTACACAGATACGCAGTATTTT.

DNA of the CDR3: TGCAGTGCTAGAGATGCGGACAGGGCGGGGGATACGCAGTATTTT. This translates into CSARDADRAGDTQYF. The chain links TRBV20-1 to TRBJ2-3, with 8 bases fitting TRBD1. Germline V gene sequence: CDR1 DFQATT, CDR2 SNEGSKA (reference sequence). V lost 0 bases, J lost 6 bases, and 8 bases stayed unmatched. This CDR3 region has 15 residues.

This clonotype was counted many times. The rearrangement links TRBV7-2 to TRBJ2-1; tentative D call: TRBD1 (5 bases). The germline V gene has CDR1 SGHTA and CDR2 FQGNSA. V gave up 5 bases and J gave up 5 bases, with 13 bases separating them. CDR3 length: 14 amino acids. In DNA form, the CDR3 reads TGTGCCAGCAGCCCGCAAGTAGGGGACAATGAGCAGTTCTTC. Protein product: CASSPQVGDNEQFF.

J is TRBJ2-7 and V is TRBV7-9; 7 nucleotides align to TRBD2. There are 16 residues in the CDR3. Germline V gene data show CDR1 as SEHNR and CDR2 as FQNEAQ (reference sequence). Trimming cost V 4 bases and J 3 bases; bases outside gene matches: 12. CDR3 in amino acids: CASSSSPGRGDYEQYF. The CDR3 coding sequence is TGTGCCAGCAGCTCGAGCCCGGGACGGGGGGACTACGAGCAGTACTTC. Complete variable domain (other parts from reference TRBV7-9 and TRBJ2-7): DTGVSQNPRHKITKRGQNVTFRCDPISEHNRLYWYRQTLGQGPEFLTYFQNEAQLEKSRLLSDRFSAERPKGSFSTLEIQRTEQGDSAMYLCASSSSPGRGDYEQYFGPGTRLTVT.

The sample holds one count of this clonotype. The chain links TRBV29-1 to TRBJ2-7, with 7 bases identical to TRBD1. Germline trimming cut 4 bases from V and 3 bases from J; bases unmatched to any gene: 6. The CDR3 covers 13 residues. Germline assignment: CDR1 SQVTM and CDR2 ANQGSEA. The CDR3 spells CSVVGTVLYEQYF. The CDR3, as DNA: TGCAGCGTTGTGGGGACAGTACTCTACGAGCAGTACTTC.

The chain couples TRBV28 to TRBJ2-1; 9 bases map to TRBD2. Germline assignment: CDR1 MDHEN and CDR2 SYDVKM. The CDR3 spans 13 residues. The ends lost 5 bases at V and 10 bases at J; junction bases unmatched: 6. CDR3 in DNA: TGTGCCAGCAGTCGCGGGACTAGCTACGAGCAGTTCTTC. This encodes CASSRGTSYEQFF. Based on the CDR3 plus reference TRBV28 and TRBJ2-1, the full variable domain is DVKVTQSSRYLVKRTGEKVFLECVQDMDHENMFWYRQDPGLGLRLIYFSYDVKMKEKGDIPEGYSVSREKKERFSLILESASTNQTSMYLCASSRGTSYEQFFGPGTRLTVL.

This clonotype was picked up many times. The CDR3 region is CASSLGFGPGYEQYF. CDR3 in DNA: TGTGCCAGCAGCTTAGGGTTCGGTCCCGGCTACGAGCAGTACTTC. V is TRBV7-2 and J is TRBJ2-7; D is uncertain. Trimming removed 1 base at V and 3 bases at J, with 13 bases between. The CDR3 runs 15 residues. From germline, CDR1 is SGHTA and CDR2 FQGNSA.

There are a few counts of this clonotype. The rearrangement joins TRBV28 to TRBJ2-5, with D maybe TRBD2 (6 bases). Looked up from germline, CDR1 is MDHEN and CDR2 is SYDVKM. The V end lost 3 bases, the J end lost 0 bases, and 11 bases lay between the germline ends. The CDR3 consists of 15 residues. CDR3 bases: TGTGCCAGCAGTTTTGGACTATTTAACCAAGAGACCCAGTACTTC. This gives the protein CASSFGLFNQETQYF.

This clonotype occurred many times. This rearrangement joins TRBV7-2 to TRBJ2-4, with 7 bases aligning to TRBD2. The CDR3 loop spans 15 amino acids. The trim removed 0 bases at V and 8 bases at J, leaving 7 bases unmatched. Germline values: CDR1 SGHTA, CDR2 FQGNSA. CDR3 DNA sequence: TGTGCCAGCAGCTTAGCGCCAAGACTAGCAGACATTCAGTACTTC. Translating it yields CASSLAPRLADIQYF.

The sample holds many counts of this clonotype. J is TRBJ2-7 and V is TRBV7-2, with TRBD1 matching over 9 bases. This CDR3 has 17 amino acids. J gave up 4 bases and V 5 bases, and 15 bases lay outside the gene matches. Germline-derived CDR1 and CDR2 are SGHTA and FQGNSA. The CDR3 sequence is CASSTRATGQGEYEQYF. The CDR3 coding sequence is TGTGCCAGCAGCACCAGGGCGACGGGACAGGGCGAATACGAGCAGTACTTC.

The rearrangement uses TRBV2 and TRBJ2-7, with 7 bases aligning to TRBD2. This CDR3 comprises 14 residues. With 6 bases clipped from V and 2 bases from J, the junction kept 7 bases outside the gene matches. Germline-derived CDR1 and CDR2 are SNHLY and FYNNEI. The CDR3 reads CASRIAGRPYEQYF. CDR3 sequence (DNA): TGTGCCAGCAGGATAGCGGGCCGGCCCTACGAGCAGTACTTC.

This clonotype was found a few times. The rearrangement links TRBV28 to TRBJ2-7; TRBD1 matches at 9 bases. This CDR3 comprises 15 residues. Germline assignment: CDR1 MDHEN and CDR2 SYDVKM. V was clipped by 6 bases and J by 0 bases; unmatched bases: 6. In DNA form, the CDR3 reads TGTGCCAGCAGACTATCGGGACAGGGCTCCTACGAGCAGTACTTC. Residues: CASRLSGQGSYEQYF.

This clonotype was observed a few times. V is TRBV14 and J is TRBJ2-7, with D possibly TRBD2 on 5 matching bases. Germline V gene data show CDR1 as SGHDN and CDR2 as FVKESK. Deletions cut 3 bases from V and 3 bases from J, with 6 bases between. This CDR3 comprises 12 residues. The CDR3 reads CASSQSGYEQYV. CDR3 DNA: TGTGCCAGCAGCCAGAGCGGCTACGAGCAGTACGTC.

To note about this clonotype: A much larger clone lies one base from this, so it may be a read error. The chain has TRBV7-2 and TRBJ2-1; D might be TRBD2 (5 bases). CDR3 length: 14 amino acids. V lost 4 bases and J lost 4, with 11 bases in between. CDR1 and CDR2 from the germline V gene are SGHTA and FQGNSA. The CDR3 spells CTSSSRTEYNEQFF. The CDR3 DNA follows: TGTACCAGCAGCTCCAGGACTGAGTACAATGAGCAGTTCTTC.

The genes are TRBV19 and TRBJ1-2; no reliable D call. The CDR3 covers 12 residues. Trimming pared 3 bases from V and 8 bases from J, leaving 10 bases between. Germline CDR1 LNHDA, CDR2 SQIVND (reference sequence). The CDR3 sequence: CASSISREGYTF. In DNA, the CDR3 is TGTGCCAGTAGTATTTCGCGGGAAGGCTACACCTTC.

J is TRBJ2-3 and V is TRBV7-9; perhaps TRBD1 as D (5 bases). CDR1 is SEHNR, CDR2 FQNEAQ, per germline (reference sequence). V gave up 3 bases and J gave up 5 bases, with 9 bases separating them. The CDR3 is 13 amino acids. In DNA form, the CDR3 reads TGTGCCAGCAGCTTGTATGACAGAGATACGCAGTATTTT. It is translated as CASSLYDRDTQYF.

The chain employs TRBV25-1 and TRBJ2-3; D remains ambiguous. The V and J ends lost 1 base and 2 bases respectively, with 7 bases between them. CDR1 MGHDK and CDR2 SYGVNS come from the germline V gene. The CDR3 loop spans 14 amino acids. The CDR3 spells CASSESRFTDTQYF. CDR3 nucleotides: TGTGCCAGCAGTGAATCTCGGTTCACAGATACGCAGTATTTT.

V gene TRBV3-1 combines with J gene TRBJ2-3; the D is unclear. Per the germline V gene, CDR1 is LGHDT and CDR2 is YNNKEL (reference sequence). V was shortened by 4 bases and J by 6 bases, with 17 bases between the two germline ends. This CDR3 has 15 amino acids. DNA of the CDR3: TGTGCCAGCAGCCGCCCCGGGCGAGGCGAGGATACGCAGTATTTT. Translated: CASSRPGRGEDTQYF.

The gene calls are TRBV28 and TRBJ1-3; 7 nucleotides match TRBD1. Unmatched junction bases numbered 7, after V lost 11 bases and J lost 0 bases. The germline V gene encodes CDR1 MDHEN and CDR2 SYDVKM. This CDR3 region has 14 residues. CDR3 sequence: CASLDRSSGNTIYF. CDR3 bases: TGTGCCTCTCTGGACAGGAGCTCTGGAAACACCATATATTTT. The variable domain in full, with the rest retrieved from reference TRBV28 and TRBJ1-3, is DVKVTQSSRYLVKRTGEKVFLECVQDMDHENMFWYRQDPGLGLRLIYFSYDVKMKEKGDIPEGYSVSREKKERFSLILESASTNQTSMYLCASLDRSSGNTIYFGEGSWLTVV.

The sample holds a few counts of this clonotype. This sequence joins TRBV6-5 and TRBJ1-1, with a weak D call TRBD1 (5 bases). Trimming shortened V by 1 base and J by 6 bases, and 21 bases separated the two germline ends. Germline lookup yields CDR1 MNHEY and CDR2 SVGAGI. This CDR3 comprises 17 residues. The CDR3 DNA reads TGTGCCAGCAGTTACTGGCCTTCCATCCAGGGACGGCCTGAAGCTTTCTTT. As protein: CASSYWPSIQGRPEAFF.

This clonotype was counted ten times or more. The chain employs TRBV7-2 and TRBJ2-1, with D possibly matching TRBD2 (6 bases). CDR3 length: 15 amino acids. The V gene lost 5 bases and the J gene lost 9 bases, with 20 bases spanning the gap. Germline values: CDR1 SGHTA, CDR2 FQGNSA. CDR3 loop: CASSPAEGRAGEQFF. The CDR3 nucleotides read TGTGCCAGCAGCCCTGCCGAAGGGAGAGCGGGTGAGCAGTTCTTC. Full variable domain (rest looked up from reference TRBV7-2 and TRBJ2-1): GAGVSQSPSNKVTEKGKDVELRCDPISGHTALYWYRQSLGQGLEFLIYFQGNSAPDKSGLPSDRFSAERTGGSVSTLTIQRTQQEDSAVYLCASSPAEGRAGEQFFGPGTRLTVL.

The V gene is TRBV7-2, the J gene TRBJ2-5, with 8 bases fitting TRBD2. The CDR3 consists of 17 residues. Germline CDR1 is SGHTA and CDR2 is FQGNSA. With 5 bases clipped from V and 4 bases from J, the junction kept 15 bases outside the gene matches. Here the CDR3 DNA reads TGTGCCAGCAGCCCGACTAGCGCCACGACTTTCCGAGAGACCCAGTACTTC. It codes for CASSPTSATTFRETQYF. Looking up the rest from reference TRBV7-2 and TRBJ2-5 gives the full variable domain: GAGVSQSPSNKVTEKGKDVELRCDPISGHTALYWYRQSLGQGLEFLIYFQGNSAPDKSGLPSDRFSAERTGGSVSTLTIQRTQQEDSAVYLCASSPTSATTFRETQYFGPGTRLLVL.

This CDR3 is CASSVAGTESSGYTF. In DNA form, the CDR3 reads TGTGCCAGCAGCGTAGCCGGGACAGAGAGCTCTGGCTACACCTTC. The chain links TRBV5-4 to TRBJ1-2; 7 bases are a match to TRBD1. This CDR3 contains 15 residues. Germline-derived CDR1 and CDR2 are SGHNT and YYREEE (reference sequence). V shed 4 bases and J 7 bases; nucleotides not matched to a gene: 13.